This TCR beta chain was obtained from a study of blood T cell repertoires in COVID-19 (dated by TCRdb to the early 2020s). Looking at the study overall: The collaborator samples originated in the United States, Italy and Spain and spanned the acute and convalescent phases of COVID-19. The repertoires were made available in a free public database intended to serve as a resource for research on the immune response to SARS-CoV-2. HLA class I and class II types, where available, came from metadata supplied by the sample provider rather than from assay-based typing. The prospective study material was composed of cDNA or gDNA derived from T cells, B-cell-depleted T cells, or PBMCs. Nearly every sample came with metadata listing a de-identified subject ID, COVID-19 status, age in years and sex. The dataset comprised deeply sampled blood TCRbeta repertoires from subjects exposed to, actively infected with, or recovered from COVID-19. Samples were obtained from the ongoing ImmuneRACE study (first 160 participants) and from roughly 1,300 subjects provided by 6 global collaborators.

One collaborating source in Seattle enrolled patients while the patients were actively infected and followed the patients over time throughout the course of disease. Whole blood was collected in K2EDTA tubes by collaborating institutions according to the institutions' own protocols. Collaborator samples were shipped for TCRbeta analysis as frozen whole blood, isolated PBMCs, or DNA extracted from either sample type. Results the study describes overall, beyond this receptor: Clinical and demographic metadata were provided uncurated, with the amount varying by source and participant.

To note about this clone: The antigen this receptor binds is unknown. No quality values exist for individual bases; no much larger clone is one base distant.

The immunoSEQ Assay, a bias-controlled multiplex PCR, was used to amplify TCRbeta CDR3 regions from genomic DNA. The original methods were these. The number of nucleated cells in each sample was estimated from the amplification of reference gene primers within the assay. To quantify the absolute abundance of each unique TCRbeta CDR3 rearrangement, sequence reads were collapsed and filtered. For each sample, productive Simpson clonality was calculated as the square root of Simpson's diversity index over productive rearrangements. This immuneACCESS table, as held by TCRdb, lists in-frame sequences with V and J called but not all clones. Of the missing ones, under half trace to an unresolved V gene in checked studies; the others have no known cause. Clone size and the V and J calls come from that table; the DNA yielded D and trimming. Present in this sample are roughly 390,000 clones, more than 70% of which were seen just once. Roughly 10% of the sample lies in the top ten.

CDR1 and CDR2 were assigned from the germline V gene as SQVTM and ANQGSEA. Unmatched junction bases come to 6, with V trimmed by 1 base and J by 3 bases. The CDR3 starts with the cysteine, ends with the phenylalanine, and has 15 residues. Here the CDR3 DNA is all that survives: 45 bases in frame from base 1. The sequence was collected from a woman in her 30s with COVID-19, enrolled during active disease. The sample consisted of peripheral blood. The V gene is TRBV29-1 and the J gene is TRBJ2-7, and 10 bases in between align with TRBD2. The bases read TGCAGCGTTGAAGGGGTTAGCGGGAGGTTCTACGAGCAGTACTTC. It is translated as CSVEGVSGRFYEQYF.